This is a list of T cell receptor beta chains from one sample in a study of blood T cells in healthy people across ages. Using its own MiXCR run on the 5' RACE reads, TCRdb lists one record per CDR3 protein. Here the sample spans some 900,000 distinct CDR3 sequences, 25% to 35% being singletons. Sequencing input: blood. These receptors were taken from an elderly woman in good health. The CDR3 runs from the conserved cysteine through the conserved F or W. A D gene is named only where the DNA matches it firmly. Size is omitted from some rows. Given values are once, few, many or a class for expanded clones.

clone size,V gene,D gene,J gene,CDR3 DNA,CDR3 protein
.,TRBV7-2,TRBD2,TRBJ2-3,TGTGCCAGCAGCTTTTACCGCGGGGGGACCACAGATACGCAGTATTTT,CASSFYRGGTTDTQYF
.,TRBV16,.,TRBJ1-1,TGTGCCAGCAGCGACTGGGGGGATGCGAACACTGAAGCTTTCTTT,CASSDWGDANTEAFF
many,TRBV7-9,TRBD1,TRBJ2-3,TGTGCCAGCAGCTCCGGGACAGGGAAGGTCACAGATACGCAGTATTTT,CASSSGTGKVTDTQYF
many,TRBV5-1,.,TRBJ2-3,TGCGCCAGCAGCTTGTCTGCAGGCACCATAGATACGCAGTATTTT,CASSLSAGTIDTQYF
many,TRBV6-5,TRBD1,TRBJ1-2,TGTGCCAGCAAAGACAGGGGGGATAACTATGGCTACACCTTC,CASKDRGDNYGYTF
.,TRBV3-1,.,TRBJ1-6,TGTGCCAGCAGCCAAGAGTACGATAATTCACCCCTCCACTTT,CASSQEYDNSPLHF
many,TRBV7-2,TRBD1,TRBJ2-7,TGTGCCAGCAGCCGACAGGGCTACGAGCAGTACTTC,CASSRQGYEQYF
many,TRBV20-1,TRBD1,TRBJ2-7,TGCAGTGTCGGGACAGCCTACGAGCAGTACTTC,CSVGTAYEQYF
few,TRBV7-9,.,TRBJ2-2,TGTGCCAGCAGCTTCCCCGACGACTACCCGAACACCGGGGAGCTGTTTTTT,CASSFPDDYPNTGELFF
many,TRBV12-3/TRBV12-4,TRBD2,TRBJ2-3,TGTGCCAGCAGCATGACTAGCGGGGGGCTAGATACGCAGTATTTT,CASSMTSGGLDTQYF
.,TRBV6-5,.,TRBJ1-5,TGTGCCAGCAGTCCCGCGGGATGGGGGAAGCATCAGCCCCAGCATTTT,CASSPAGWGKHQPQHF
many,TRBV6-2/TRBV6-3,TRBD1,TRBJ1-2,TGTGCCAGCAGTCCAAACAGGGGCGGCTACACCTTC,CASSPNRGGYTF
.,TRBV20-1,TRBD1,TRBJ1-6,TGCAGTGCTAGTAGTCAGGGGGCTTATAGTAATTCACCCCTCCACTTT,CSASSQGAYSNSPLHF
many,TRBV7-9,.,TRBJ2-7,TGTGCCAGCAGCTTAAGCGGACAGTCCTACGAGCAGTACTTC,CASSLSGQSYEQYF
.,TRBV7-2,.,TRBJ2-7,TGTGCCAGCAGCTTAGGGTCCGGGAGCCCCTACGAGCAGTACTTC,CASSLGSGSPYEQYF
many,TRBV19,.,TRBJ1-1,TGTGCCAGTAGTATAGAACAGAACACTGAAGCTTTCTTT,CASSIEQNTEAFF
.,TRBV19,TRBD2,TRBJ2-1,TGTGCCAGTAGTATAGGAACTAGCGGGGTAAATGAGCAGTTCTTC,CASSIGTSGVNEQFF
few,TRBV19,.,TRBJ2-1,TGTGCCAGTAGTATCGCGGGGGCGTCATACAATGAGCAGTTCTTC,CASSIAGASYNEQFF
.,TRBV7-2,.,TRBJ1-3,TGTGCCAGCAGCTTAGCTGGAGTGGGACTCTCTGGAAACACCATATATTTT,CASSLAGVGLSGNTIYF
.,TRBV3-1,.,TRBJ2-5,TGTGCCAGCAGCCAAGCGTCCGGCCTTTGGGACTTC,CASSQASGLWDF
once,TRBV6-1,.,TRBJ1-6,TGTGCCAGCAGTCCCCCCTCCTCAGGGGCAGGACAGTCACCCCCCCACTTT,CASSPPSSGAGQSPPHF
.,TRBV20-1,.,TRBJ2-5,TGCAGTGCCCTCTCGGAGGGGGCCGAGACCCAGTACTTC,CSALSEGAETQYF
.,TRBV2,.,TRBJ1-2,TGTGCCAGCAAGGGACGACAGGTCGGCTCTGGCTACACCTTC,CASKGRQVGSGYTF
many,TRBV5-5,.,TRBJ2-7,TGTGCCAGCAGCTTTGGTCTTCCCTACGAGCAGTACTTC,CASSFGLPYEQYF
many,TRBV5-4,.,TRBJ2-1,TGTGCCAGCAGCTTGTACGGTGGGGAGCAGTTCTTC,CASSLYGGEQFF
many,TRBV5-1,.,TRBJ2-7,TGCGCCAGCAGCTTGGGGGCCCAAACAGGGCAGGGTACCGAGCAGTACTTC,CASSLGAQTGQGTEQYF
.,TRBV27,.,TRBJ1-5,TGTGCCAGCAGTGGTTTGGGGGCTAGCAATCAGCCCCAGCATTTT,CASSGLGASNQPQHF
.,TRBV7-9,.,TRBJ1-1,TGTGCCAGCAGCTCAATGCAAAACACTGAAGCTTTCTTT,CASSSMQNTEAFF
once,TRBV7-9,.,TRBJ1-4,TGTGCCAGCAGCTTTGACGGGTGGTCTAGTGAAAAACTGTTTTTT,CASSFDGWSSEKLFF
many,TRBV6-2/TRBV6-3,.,TRBJ2-5,TGTGCCAGCAGCCCCAGCGGGACCCAGTACTTC,CASSPSGTQYF
.,TRBV3-1,.,TRBJ1-5,TGTGCCAGCAGCTCGAATGGGGGGGTTCAGCCCCAGCATTTT,CASSSNGGVQPQHF
few,TRBV4-1,TRBD1,TRBJ1-5,TGCGCCAGCAGCCAAGGACAGGGGTCCTCCAATCAGCCCCAGCATTTT,CASSQGQGSSNQPQHF
.,TRBV12-3/TRBV12-4,.,TRBJ1-4,TGTGCCAGCGAGTTTCGGGAAAAACTGTTTTTT,CASEFREKLFF
many,TRBV6-1,TRBD1,TRBJ2-5,TGTGCCAGCAGTCAAACGCCAGGGGGCGTCGCGAAGACCCAGTACTTC,CASSQTPGGVAKTQYF
many,TRBV12-3/TRBV12-4,.,TRBJ1-5,TGTGCCAGCAGTTTGGAAGGTCAGCCCCAGCATTTT,CASSLEGQPQHF
many,TRBV27,.,TRBJ2-5,TGTGCCAGCAGTTTATATCCGGGGCCCAGAGAGACCCAGTACTTC,CASSLYPGPRETQYF
.,TRBV5-1,TRBD1,TRBJ2-3,TGCGCCAGCAGCCTAACCGGACAGGCTAGCACAGATACGCAGTATTTT,CASSLTGQASTDTQYF
many,TRBV20-1,.,TRBJ2-1,TGCAGTGCTAGAGACCGTCAAGGGGGGGGAAGGTCCTACAATGAGCAGTTCTTC,CSARDRQGGGRSYNEQFF
.,TRBV15,.,TRBJ1-1,TGTGCCACCAGCAAACGGGGTACAGGCACTGAAGCTTTCTTT,CATSKRGTGTEAFF
many,TRBV12-3/TRBV12-4,.,TRBJ2-3,TGTGCCAGCAGCCGACTCGGGGCGGAAAATACGCAGTATTTT,CASSRLGAENTQYF
many,TRBV20-1,TRBD1,TRBJ2-7,TGCAGTGCGAACTTCAGGGGGCGCGTCGAGCAGTACTTC,CSANFRGRVEQYF
.,TRBV5-6,.,TRBJ2-1,TGTGCCAGCAGCCCCGCTAGGGCTCGCTCCTACAATGAGCAGTTCTTC,CASSPARARSYNEQFF
.,TRBV27,.,TRBJ1-5,TGTGCCAGCAGCCTCAACCTAAACAATCAGCCCCAGCATTTT,CASSLNLNNQPQHF
many,TRBV5-5,.,TRBJ2-7,TGTGCCAGCAGCTTGGCTGACGGAGGGCTCTACGAGCAGTACTTC,CASSLADGGLYEQYF
.,TRBV9,.,TRBJ2-1,TGTGCCAGCAGCGTAGTCCGGTCCGGCGAGGGGACCCAGTTCTTC,CASSVVRSGEGTQFF
many,TRBV20-1,TRBD2,TRBJ2-5,TGCAGTGCTATGCTAGCGGGGGGAGTATTCCGAGAGACCCAGTACTTC,CSAMLAGGVFRETQYF
many,TRBV4-1,TRBD1,TRBJ1-6,TGCGCCAGCAGCCTCACGGACAGGGGTAATTCACCCCTCCACTTT,CASSLTDRGNSPLHF
many,TRBV9,.,TRBJ1-5,TGTGCCAGCAGCGCCGGACAGACAAACCAGCCCCAGCATTTT,CASSAGQTNQPQHF
few,TRBV20-1,TRBD1,TRBJ1-5,TGCAGTGCTAGATACAGGGGGGGTAGCAATCAGCCCCAGCATTTT,CSARYRGGSNQPQHF
.,TRBV30,TRBD1,TRBJ2-6,TGTGCCTGGAAATGGACAGGCCTGACCTCTGGGGCCAACGTCCTGACTTTC,CAWKWTGLTSGANVLTF